The sequence of this T cell receptor (beta chain) was determined in a study of shared clonotypes between healthy human individuals (TCRdb year 2020). General notes on the study: Three men and a couple of women, aged 18 to 49 years, made up the cohort. The study deeply sequenced blood TCR repertoires of 5 or 6 healthy adults to estimate repertoire size and the extent of clonotype sharing between individuals. To increase sequencing depth and limit assay-specific biases, TCR repertoire library preparation and sequencing were carried out by different laboratories using diverse techniques. Leukapheresis yielded between about 0.94 and 9 billion PBMCs per donor. Per donor, three plates each were used for CD4 naive and CD4 memory, two for CD8 naive, and one for CD8 memory.

Using the deep immunoSEQ assay, multiplex PCR amplified TCR CDR3 regions from genomic DNA. For each cell subset, the extracted genomic DNA was distributed evenly across all wells of several immunoSEQ 96-well plates, and each plate served as one replicate. For sorted subsets, roughly 200 ng of genomic DNA, equivalent to 25,000 to 30,000 T cell genomes, went into each replicate PCR. Purified libraries were measured with a Qubit 3.0 fluorometer, size-checked on a Bioanalyzer 2100, and measured again with the KAPA Library Quantification kit. Every immunoSEQ 96-well plate was sequenced on a dedicated single-read 150-cycle Illumina NextSeq 550 flow cell. As for how the authors treated the data: Because the immunoSEQ output included only junctional sequences and no quality scores, the filtering could not be the same as the filtering used for full-length reads. Sequences were annotated with PyIR, a Python wrapper for IgBLAST v1.9, using IMGT germline references to assign V/J genes and CDR3. Reads with weak V/J assignments (E-value above 1e-6), missing CDR3, stop codons, out-of-frame junctions, or ambiguous translated residues were removed. A V3J clonotype was defined by an identical inferred V gene, J gene, and CDR3 amino acid sequence. Percentage overlap between repertoires was computed as shared unique clonotypes divided by the size of the smaller repertoire. RTK rarefaction, the Chao1 estimator, and Recon v2.1 estimates of unobserved clonotypes were used to assess repertoire richness. OLGA was used to compute generation probabilities for all TCRbeta clonotypes that the gDNA method yielded from a handful of donors. Here the immuneACCESS table is served through TCRdb, limited to in-frame sequences with V and J called. Missing clones are a known gap in these copies; in checked studies unresolved V genes cover under half, and the rest lacks a known reason. V, J and clone size were drawn from that table, and D and trimming were deduced from the DNA. The sample contains about 680,000 clones, about 92% of them found a single time. Approximately 22% of the sample rests with the top ten.

CD8 naive samples consisted of CD45RO-negative cells that were positively selected for CCR7, yielding a CD45RA+CCR7+ population without TemRA cells. The donors were healthy, HIV-negative adults who had no recently reported acute infections or vaccinations. Every donor was a Caucasian adult living in Nashville, Tennessee, USA. Blood was collected by leukapheresis, and PBMCs were isolated by Ficoll-Histopaque density gradient centrifugation and then cryopreserved in liquid nitrogen vapor phase. Analytical flow cytometry was used to check the purity and quantity of every magnetically sorted T cell population. Genomic DNA was isolated from each sorted fraction and quantified by UV absorbance on a Nanodrop 2000c. The germline V gene yields MGHRA for CDR1 and YSYEKL for CDR2. For this chain, trimming is 0 bases at the V end and 0 bases at the J end, and the number of junction bases without a gene match is 1. From the cysteine up to the phenylalanine, the CDR3 has a length of 15 residues. Only CDR3 DNA remains: 45 bases, in frame from the first base.

Notes on this clone: Its target antigen remains unknown. No quality values exist for individual bases; no much larger clone is one base distant.

Broader findings and caveats from the paper: Sampling was restricted to blood, and TCR repertoires in tissues likely differ from the TCR repertoires found in blood. Sharing across four donors was observed for 5% to 6.5% of naive CD4, 3.5% of naive CD8, 2.3% of memory CD4, and roughly 0.4% of memory CD8 clonotypes. Pairwise subsampling led to the expectation that sequencing depth would affect the degree of clonotype sharing among donors. Naive subsets generally had larger estimated clonotype richness than memory subsets did. Rarefaction of sorted-subset datasets indicated incomplete sequencing despite the large sequencing depth. Clonotypes shared by all four sorted-subset donors showed higher generation probabilities than non-shared clonotypes. Because the study included only a small number of donors, the genetic and exposure-history diversity represented was limited.

The receptor chain draws on TRBV4-1 and TRBJ2-7, and TRBD1 aligns with 8 junction nucleotides. Sequencing input: naive CD8+ T cells sorted from blood. Interpreted using the paper, the cell subset or site label stands for: CD45RA+CCR7+. The TCR was taken from a man aged 25 to 40 in good health. The DNA is as follows: TGCGCCAGCAGCCAAGAGACAGGGGCCTCCTACGAGCAGTACTTC. The translation is CASSQETGASYEQYF.